This entry lists 32 T cell receptor beta chains sequenced from one sample in a study of early T cells in non-severe SARS-CoV-2 infection. TCRdb used MiXCR to reprocess the 5' RACE reads, holding one entry per CDR3 protein. The sample gives some 60,000 distinct CDR3 sequences, about 9.8% of which show up once; 15% to 20% is in the top ten. What was sequenced was whole blood. Every receptor here comes from an adult who was a healthcare worker with PCR-confirmed SARS-CoV-2 infection or an uninfected control (not recorded which).

This clonotype came up many times. The gene calls are TRBV29-1 and TRBJ2-7; 11 nucleotides line up with TRBD1. Germline values: CDR1 SQVTM, CDR2 ANQGSEA. CDR3 size: 14 residues. V lost 6 bases, J lost 4 bases, and 8 bases stayed unmatched. CDR3 nucleotide sequence: TGCAGCGTCGTAGGACAGGGGGCCTCTTACGAGCAGTACTTC. It yields the protein CSVVGQGASYEQYF.

This clonotype has at least ten counts. The rearrangement uses TRBV20-1 and TRBJ2-3; 10 bases fit TRBD2. V lost 3 bases, J lost 3 bases, and 6 bases stayed unmatched. CDR3 size: 15 residues. In germline, CDR1 is DFQATT, CDR2 SNEGSKA (reference sequence). The DNA of the CDR3 is TGCAGTGCTAGTCGGCTAGCGGGAGTAACAGATACGCAGTATTTT. Translating gives CSASRLAGVTDTQYF.

This clonotype was seen repeatedly, ten times or more. J is TRBJ1-1 and V is TRBV7-9, with D hard to call. CDR3 length: 14 residues. From germline, CDR1 is SEHNR and CDR2 FQNEAQ (reference sequence). V was clipped by 5 bases and J by 0 bases, with 10 bases between them. The CDR3 spells CASSTPGLNTEAFF. As DNA, the CDR3 is TGTGCCAGCAGCACTCCGGGCTTGAACACTGAAGCTTTCTTT.

In this sample, this clonotype turned up many times. The J gene is TRBJ1-1, the V gene TRBV19, with D perhaps TRBD1 (6 bases). With 3 bases removed from V and 10 bases from J, the gap between germline ends came to 9 bases. Germline V gene lookup returns CDR1 LNHDA and CDR2 SQIVND (reference sequence). CDR3 length: 11 residues. The CDR3 region has the DNA TGTGCCAGTAGTATGAGGGGGGGAGCTTTCTTT. Protein sequence: CASSMRGGAFF.

This clonotype was counted a few times. This chain connects TRBV27 to TRBJ2-1, with D possibly TRBD2 on 6 matching bases. The germline V gene has CDR1 MNHEY and CDR2 SMNVEV (reference sequence). V lost 7 bases, J lost 0 bases, and 19 bases lay in between. The CDR3 has 17 amino acids. CDR3 protein: CASNLVGGVGSYNEQFF. The DNA of the CDR3 is TGTGCCAGCAACCTTGTCGGGGGAGTGGGCTCCTACAATGAGCAGTTCTTC.

The chain links TRBV28 to TRBJ1-2; tentative D call: TRBD1 (5 bases). Germline V CDR1 and CDR2: MDHEN, SYDVKM. The CDR3 spans 12 residues. Trimming stripped 6 bases from V and 6 bases from J, with 11 bases between. CDR3 in DNA: TGTGCCAGCAGCTCTCAGGGACATGGCTACACCTTC. Protein: CASSSQGHGYTF.

This clonotype has ten or more counts. The gene calls are TRBV5-1 and TRBJ2-1; 13 bases agree with TRBD2. Germline-derived CDR1 and CDR2 are SGHRS and YFSETQ. The CDR3 is 17 amino acids. V shed 4 bases and J 3 bases; nucleotides not matched to a gene: 7. As DNA, the CDR3 is TGCGCCAGCAGCCTGGGGACTAGCGGGGATAGCTACAATGAGCAGTTCTTC. This gives the protein CASSLGTSGDSYNEQFF.

This clonotype was recorded a few times. The chain combines TRBV7-9 with TRBJ2-3, with a possible D match to TRBD2 (5 bases). V lost 4 bases and J 6 bases, leaving 11 bases between the germline ends. The CDR3 contains 13 residues. Germline V CDR1 and CDR2: SEHNR, FQNEAQ (reference sequence). This CDR3 reads CASSSAPGDTQYF. In DNA form, the CDR3 reads TGTGCCAGCAGCTCGGCCCCGGGGGATACGCAGTATTTT. Supplemented by reference TRBV7-9 and TRBJ2-3, the full variable domain reads DTGVSQNPRHKITKRGQNVTFRCDPISEHNRLYWYRQTLGQGPEFLTYFQNEAQLEKSRLLSDRFSAERPKGSFSTLEIQRTEQGDSAMYLCASSSAPGDTQYFGPGTRLTVL.

Turning to this clonotype: One base away lies a much larger clone, so this may be a sequencing read error. The rearrangement joins TRBV6-1 to TRBJ1-2; perhaps TRBD1 as D (5 bases). The germline V gene has CDR1 MNHNS and CDR2 SASEGT. The CDR3 loop spans 16 amino acids. The V gene lost 8 bases and the J gene lost 4 bases, with 23 bases spanning the gap. CDR3 loop: CASGGTGAAGIYGYTF. Written as DNA, the CDR3 is TGTGCCAGCGGTGGGACCGGGGCGGCGGGAATCTATGGCTACACCTTC.

This clonotype occurred many times. The chain has TRBV7-2 and TRBJ1-2; D remains ambiguous. CDR1 SGHTA and CDR2 FQGNSA come from the germline V gene. V dropped 0 bases and J dropped 0 bases, with 5 bases sitting between them. This CDR3 contains 14 residues. The CDR3 here is CASSLAGTNYGYTF. CDR3 coding DNA: TGTGCCAGCAGCTTAGCAGGGACTAACTATGGCTACACCTTC.

This clonotype was observed many times. The chain has TRBV28 and TRBJ2-7, with D possibly being TRBD2 (6 bases). Trimming removed 3 bases at V and 7 bases at J, with 16 bases between. The CDR3 spans 14 residues. Germline CDR1 MDHEN, CDR2 SYDVKM. This CDR3 is CASSFGGTLWEQYF. CDR3 in DNA: TGTGCCAGCAGTTTCGGGGGTACCTTGTGGGAGCAGTACTTC.

This clonotype was seen many times. The rearrangement joins TRBV19 to TRBJ2-5; D may be TRBD1 or TRBD2 (5 bases each). The germline gives CDR1 LNHDA, CDR2 SQIVND (reference sequence). The CDR3 totals 12 residues. Between the trimmed V and J ends, which lost 8 bases and 1 base, there was a span of 8 bases. Here the CDR3 reads CASWDGQETQYF. CDR3 bases: TGTGCCAGTTGGGACGGCCAAGAGACCCAGTACTTC.

This clonotype was found many times. The chain carries TRBV7-2 and TRBJ2-1; 12 positions agree with TRBD2. The CDR3 length is 15 residues. Germline CDR1 and CDR2: SGHTA and FQGNSA. V shed 5 bases and J 6 bases; nucleotides not matched to a gene: 5. Here the CDR3 DNA reads TGTGCCAGCAGCCCCCTAGCGGGAGGGAGCAATGAGCAGTTCTTC. As protein: CASSPLAGGSNEQFF.

The chain uses TRBV12-3 or TRBV12-4 and TRBJ1-1; maybe TRBD1 (6 bases). The CDR3 extends over 14 amino acids. Deletions cut 5 bases from V and 4 bases from J, with 14 bases between. The CDR3 spells CASSERTASTEAFF. The CDR3 coding sequence is TGTGCCAGCAGTGAGCGGACAGCGAGCACTGAAGCTTTCTTT.

This clonotype was seen only a few times. CDR3 sequence: CASSYSTRNNEKLFF. The CDR3 bases are TGTGCCAGCAGTTACTCGACGCGAAATAATGAAAAACTGTTTTTT. The rearrangement joins TRBV6-6 to TRBJ1-4; unclear D gene. The CDR3 is made up of 15 amino acids. The V gene lost 0 bases and the J gene lost 4 bases, with 9 bases spanning the gap. Germline assignment: CDR1 MNHNY and CDR2 SVGAGI (reference sequence).

The table lists this clonotype with a few counts. This sequence joins TRBV7-3 and TRBJ2-3; D possibly matches TRBD1 or TRBD2 (6 bases each). Trimming cost V 1 base and J 6 bases, with 8 bases left between them. The germline CDR1 and CDR2 sequences are SGHTA and FQGTGA. CDR3 length: 13 residues. The CDR3 DNA reads as TGTGCCAGCAGCTTAAAGGGGGGCGATACGCAGTATTTT. This gives the protein CASSLKGGDTQYF.

This chain connects TRBV20-1 to TRBJ2-7; tentative D call: TRBD2 (5 bases). The germline V gene has CDR1 DFQATT and CDR2 SNEGSKA (reference sequence). The CDR3 is made up of 14 amino acids. Deletions cut 0 bases from V and 2 bases from J, with 11 bases between. The CDR3 loop reads CSAREVRGPYEQYF. CDR3 in DNA: TGCAGTGCTAGAGAGGTTAGAGGGCCCTACGAGCAGTACTTC.

The chain employs TRBV19 and TRBJ1-2; no reliable D call. Trimming shortened V by 1 base and J by 4 bases, and 10 bases separated the two germline ends. This CDR3 is 14 amino acids long. CDR1 LNHDA and CDR2 SQIVND come from the germline V gene (reference sequence). CDR3 protein: CASSIVADGYGYTF. The CDR3 nucleotides read TGTGCCAGTAGTATAGTTGCTGACGGCTATGGCTACACCTTC.

This clonotype appeared many times. The chain joins TRBV9 to TRBJ2-1; 8 nucleotides align to TRBD2. The CDR3 totals 16 residues. From germline, CDR1 is SGDLS and CDR2 YYNGEE. After removal of 0 bases from V and 0 bases from J, the junction contained 2 bases not matched to a gene. CDR3 in DNA: TGTGCCAGCAGCGTAGCAGCGGGAGACTCCTACAATGAGCAGTTCTTC. This sequence encodes CASSVAAGDSYNEQFF.

The chain recombines TRBV3-1 with TRBJ2-2; possible D gene TRBD2, 6 bases. The V gene's germline CDR1 is LGHDT and CDR2 YNNKEL (reference sequence). The length of the CDR3 is 14 residues. V was trimmed by 5 bases and J by 9 bases, leaving 16 bases between them. CDR3 sequence: CASSTSVGGRELFF. DNA for the CDR3: TGTGCCAGCAGCACGTCTGTCGGCGGGAGGGAGCTGTTTTTT.

This clonotype has a handful of counts. The V and J genes are TRBV20-1 and TRBJ2-7; 8 bases align to TRBD2. Germline values: CDR1 DFQATT, CDR2 SNEGSKA (reference sequence). The CDR3 covers 13 residues. The ends lost 5 bases at V and 9 bases at J; junction bases unmatched: 12. The CDR3 here is CSADRGGTTVQYF. Here the CDR3 DNA reads TGCAGTGCTGATCGGGGGGGGACGACTGTGCAGTACTTC.

At least ten counts were recorded for this clonotype. The chain couples TRBV18 to TRBJ2-5; D gene unclear. Germline V gene sequence: CDR1 KGHSH, CDR2 LQKENI. V was clipped by 3 bases and J by 1 base, with 6 bases between them. CDR3 length: 13 amino acids. The CDR3 loop is CASSPEVQETQYF. The CDR3 DNA follows: TGTGCCAGCTCACCCGAGGTCCAAGAGACCCAGTACTTC.

This clonotype was seen only a few times. This chain uses TRBV28 with TRBJ1-5; the D is unclear. The CDR3 runs 14 residues. V lost 1 base to trimming and J lost 1 base, with 5 bases between them. From germline, CDR1 is MDHEN and CDR2 SYDVKM. The CDR3 DNA reads as TGTGCCAGCAGTTTATTAGGCAGCAATCAGCCCCAGCATTTT. Translation: CASSLLGSNQPQHF.

In its sample, this clonotype was seen many times. This chain joins TRBV20-1 and TRBJ2-7, with 9 bases aligning to TRBD1. CDR1 and CDR2 from the germline V gene are DFQATT and SNEGSKA (reference sequence). The V segment lost 7 bases and the J segment 4 bases; nucleotides outside the gene matches: 8. The length of the CDR3 is 13 residues. DNA for the CDR3: TGCAGTGTATTAACACAGGGGGCATACGAGCAGTACTTC. It codes for CSVLTQGAYEQYF.

At least ten counts were recorded for this clonotype. The V call is TRBV5-1, the J call TRBJ2-7, with 8 bases identical to TRBD2. The V gene's germline CDR1 is SGHRS and CDR2 YFSETQ. The CDR3 is 19 residues long. V shed 3 bases and J 2 bases; nucleotides not matched to a gene: 19. The CDR3, as DNA: TGCGCCAGCAGCTCACAAGGACTAGCAGCCGGTGGTGGTACCTACGAGCAGTACTTC. This encodes CASSSQGLAAGGGTYEQYF.

At least ten counts were recorded for this clonotype. The chain uses TRBV18 and TRBJ1-1, with D perhaps TRBD1 (6 bases). The CDR3 is made up of 14 amino acids. Germline loops: CDR1 KGHSH, CDR2 LQKENI. V lost 3 bases to trimming and J lost 5 bases, with 13 bases between them. Written as DNA, the CDR3 is TGTGCCAGCTCACCGGCCAGGGGACGAACTGAAGCTTTCTTT. Protein product: CASSPARGRTEAFF.

This clonotype was seen a few times. The rearrangement joins TRBV7-2 to TRBJ2-2, with a tentative D call TRBD2 (6 bases). The CDR3 loop spans 16 amino acids. The ends were cut back, 5 bases at V and 0 bases at J, with 13 bases in the middle. Germline values: CDR1 SGHTA, CDR2 FQGNSA. The chain's CDR3 is CASSRSGPPNTGELFF. For the CDR3, the DNA is TGTGCCAGCAGCCGTAGCGGCCCTCCGAACACCGGGGAGCTGTTTTTT. Filled out from reference TRBV7-2 and TRBJ2-2, the complete variable domain reads GAGVSQSPSNKVTEKGKDVELRCDPISGHTALYWYRQSLGQGLEFLIYFQGNSAPDKSGLPSDRFSAERTGGSVSTLTIQRTQQEDSAVYLCASSRSGPPNTGELFFGEGSRLTVL.

J is TRBJ2-2 and V is TRBV25-1, with D possibly matching TRBD1 (6 bases). This CDR3 is built from 14 residues. Germline V gene lookup returns CDR1 MGHDK and CDR2 SYGVNS. Trimming shortened V by 8 bases and J by 1 base, and 11 bases separated the two germline ends. CDR3 amino acids: CASGSRGNTGELFF. The CDR3 DNA is TGTGCCAGCGGCAGCAGGGGGAACACCGGGGAGCTGTTTTTT.

This clonotype has a count of ten or more. The chain employs TRBV28 and TRBJ1-5; no definite D call. The CDR3 is 12 residues long. Trimming left V 6 bases short and J 1 base short, with 4 bases between. Germline V gene sequence: CDR1 MDHEN, CDR2 SYDVKM. The CDR3 loop reads CASRSSNQPQHF. CDR3 coding DNA: TGTGCCAGCAGATCGAGCAATCAGCCCCAGCATTTT.

This chain joins TRBV7-7 and TRBJ2-5; 8 positions match TRBD1. With 5 bases clipped from V and 0 bases from J, the junction kept 8 bases outside the gene matches. CDR3 length: 16 residues. Germline loops: CDR1 SSHAT, CDR2 FNYEAQ (reference sequence). This CDR3 is CASSRTGPSYQETQYF. CDR3 nucleotides: TGTGCCAGCAGCCGGACAGGGCCATCGTACCAAGAGACCCAGTACTTC. Looking up the rest from reference TRBV7-7 and TRBJ2-5 gives the full variable domain: GAGVSQSPRYKVTKRGQDVTLRCDPISSHATLYWYQQALGQGPEFLTYFNYEAQPDKSGLPSDRFSAERPEGSISTLTIQRTEQRDSAMYRCASSRTGPSYQETQYFGPGTRLLVL.

This clonotype was found many times. The rearrangement joins TRBV28 to TRBJ2-4, with TRBD1 as a possible D gene (5 bases). V was cut by 9 bases and J by 0 bases, with 15 bases left in between. The germline gives CDR1 MDHEN, CDR2 SYDVKM. CDR3 length: 15 amino acids. CDR3 nucleotide sequence: TGTGCCAGTGGTGGGGCTGACCTAGCCAAAAACATTCAGTACTTC. It codes for CASGGADLAKNIQYF.

This clonotype showed up just a few times. This chain uses TRBV20-1 with TRBJ2-7; D might be TRBD1 (6 bases). Trimming took 6 bases from V and 4 from J, leaving 22 bases between them. From germline, CDR1 is DFQATT and CDR2 SNEGSKA (reference sequence). The CDR3 covers 15 residues. The CDR3 sequence is CSALQGGQAGYEQYF. The CDR3 region has the DNA TGCAGTGCCCTCCAAGGGGGACAAGCCGGGTACGAGCAGTACTTC.